These 24 T cell receptor beta chains were sequenced from one sample in a study of patients and donors after allogeneic stem cell transplantation. A single record per CDR3 protein comes from TCRdb applying MiXCR to the RT-PCR reads. This table has about 410,000 distinct CDR3 sequences, approximately 16% appearing once. Material for sequencing was blood, either unsorted or a sorted T cell fraction (not recorded which). All receptors derive from a human donor who was either an allogeneic HSCT recipient or a stem cell or donor lymphocyte infusion donor (not recorded which). It is not recorded whose cells these are; they may come from a transplant donor.

In DNA, the CDR3 is TGTGCCAGCAGTACCCGGGACAGGGGTCCCTATGGCTACACCTTC. Translating it yields CASSTRDRGPYGYTF. V is TRBV12-3 or TRBV12-4 and J is TRBJ1-2, with 10 nucleotides matching TRBD1. The V and J ends lost 5 bases and 4 bases, in that order; junction bases with no gene match: 7. CDR3 size: 15 residues.

This chain links TRBV5-1 with TRBJ2-5, with 11 bases lining up with TRBD2. Germline lookup yields CDR1 SGHRS and CDR2 YFSETQ. Trimming removed 4 bases from V and 5 bases from J; junction bases left unmatched: 1. This CDR3 has 13 residues. Here the CDR3 DNA reads TGCGCCAGCAGCGGGACTAGCGGCGAGACCCAGTACTTC. Translation: CASSGTSGETQYF. Variable domain in full (rest from reference TRBV5-1 and TRBJ2-5): KAGVTQTPRYLIKTRGQQVTLSCSPISGHRSVSWYQQTPGQGLQFLFEYFSETQRNKGNFPGRFSGRQFSNSRSEMNVSTLELGDSALYLCASSGTSGETQYFGPGTRLLVL.

This clonotype was recorded a few times. The chain is built from TRBV20-1 and TRBJ1-5; D is possibly TRBD1 (6 bases). The CDR3 has 14 amino acids. V was cut by 4 bases and J by 0 bases, with 10 bases left in between. Germline lookup yields CDR1 DFQATT and CDR2 SNEGSKA (reference sequence). The CDR3, as DNA: TGCAGTGCTACTGGACAGAATAGCAATCAGCCCCAGCATTTT. Protein product: CSATGQNSNQPQHF.

This clonotype was seen many times. The rearrangement uses TRBV5-1 and TRBJ1-1; D remains ambiguous. Germline-derived CDR1 and CDR2 are SGHRS and YFSETQ. CDR3 size: 12 residues. V was pared by 3 bases and J by 4 bases, with 7 bases between. The CDR3 reads CASSWAITEAFF. The CDR3 nucleotides are TGCGCCAGCAGCTGGGCCATCACTGAAGCTTTCTTT.

This clonotype was seen more than once but under ten times. This chain joins TRBV12-3 or TRBV12-4 and TRBJ2-5; 8 nucleotides line up with TRBD2. V lost 5 bases to trimming and J lost 4 bases; unmatched junction nucleotides: 9. This CDR3 has 15 amino acids. CDR3 in amino acids: CASSPLGLAGETQYF. The CDR3 nucleotides are TGTGCCAGCAGTCCGCTCGGACTAGCAGGAGAGACCCAGTACTTC.

The V gene is TRBV11-2, the J gene TRBJ2-3, with 14 positions matching TRBD2. Trimming took 5 bases from V and 0 from J; bases not matched to a gene: 10. Germline V lookup: CDR1 SGHAT, CDR2 FQNNGV. CDR3 length equals 19 residues. In DNA, the CDR3 is TGTGCCAGCAGCCTACCCGGACTAGCGGGAGGAGGAAGCACAGATACGCAGTATTTT. Protein: CASSLPGLAGGGSTDTQYF.

The chain employs TRBV5-1 and TRBJ2-7; tentatively, D is TRBD1 (5 bases). The ends were cut back, 0 bases at V and 5 bases at J, with 15 bases in the middle. The CDR3 consists of 15 residues. Germline V CDR1 and CDR2: SGHRS, YFSETQ. The CDR3 coding sequence is TGCGCCAGCAGCTTGGTCGGCAGGGAAATTGACGAGCAGTACTTC. It encodes CASSLVGREIDEQYF.

V gene TRBV18 combines with J gene TRBJ1-4; D uncertain. Trimming shortened V by 2 bases and J by 8 bases, and 9 bases separated the two germline ends. Looked up from germline, CDR1 is KGHSH and CDR2 is LQKENI. This CDR3 has 13 residues. The CDR3: CASSPSIFEKLFF. Written as DNA, the CDR3 is TGTGCCAGCTCACCAAGTATTTTCGAAAAACTGTTTTTT. The full variable domain, its missing parts supplied by reference TRBV18 and TRBJ1-4, is NAGVMQNPRHLVRRRGQEARLRCSPMKGHSHVYWYRQLPEEGLKFMVYLQKENIIDESGMPKERFSAEFPKEGPSILRIQQVVRGDSAAYFCASSPSIFEKLFFGSGTQLSVL.

This clonotype was observed a few times. The chain uses TRBV11-3 and TRBJ1-1; 7 bases map to TRBD1. V shed 5 bases and J 6 bases; nucleotides not matched to a gene: 12. The germline V gene has CDR1 SGHNT and CDR2 YENEEA. This CDR3 region has 15 residues. CDR3 in amino acids: CASSKGGQGVPEAFF. The CDR3 DNA reads TGTGCCAGCAGCAAGGGTGGCCAGGGGGTCCCTGAAGCTTTCTTT.

The genes are TRBV11-2 and TRBJ2-1, with TRBD2 matching 11 bases. The CDR3 has 15 amino acids. Per the germline V gene, CDR1 is SGHAT and CDR2 is FQNNGV. V gave up 5 bases and J gave up 3 bases; unmatched junction bases: 3. CDR3 amino acids: CASSPTSGGYNEQFF. The CDR3 nucleotides read TGTGCCAGCAGCCCTACTAGCGGGGGCTACAATGAGCAGTTCTTC.

This clonotype was seen only a few times. The chain is built from TRBV9 and TRBJ1-6; D remains unclear. V gave up 3 bases and J gave up 7 bases, with 11 bases separating them. The CDR3 sequence is 14 residues long. The germline V gene has CDR1 SGDLS and CDR2 YYNGEE. This CDR3 is CASSAGPFNSPLHF. As DNA, the CDR3 is TGTGCCAGCAGCGCCGGGCCCTTCAATTCACCCCTCCACTTT. The variable domain in full, completed from reference TRBV9 and TRBJ1-6, reads DSGVTQTPKHLITATGQRVTLRCSPRSGDLSVYWYQQSLDQGLQFLIQYYNGEERAKGNILERFSAQQFPDLHSELNLSSLELGDSALYFCASSAGPFNSPLHFGNGTRLTVT.

The chain links TRBV7-6 to TRBJ2-2; D is perhaps TRBD2 (6 bases). This CDR3 region has 17 residues. V was shortened by 5 bases and J by 6 bases, with 22 bases between the two germline ends. Germline CDR1 and CDR2: SGHVS and FNYEAQ. The CDR3 coding sequence is TGTGCCAGCAGCATTTTAGGAGGGCCAGGAGGGGCCGGGGAGCTGTTTTTT. It specifies CASSILGGPGGAGELFF.

This clonotype was detected a few times. The chain joins TRBV9 to TRBJ2-3, with D possibly being TRBD2 (6 bases). The CDR3 contains 13 residues. Deletions cut 1 base from V and 6 bases from J, with 9 bases between. The germline CDR1 and CDR2 sequences are SGDLS and YYNGEE. The CDR3 here is CASSVTGEDTQYF. Here the CDR3 DNA reads TGTGCCAGCAGCGTAACGGGGGAGGATACGCAGTATTTT.

J is TRBJ2-7 and V is TRBV18; TRBD1 matches 9 bases. Unmatched junction bases numbered 0, after V lost 0 bases and J lost 3 bases. This CDR3 region has 14 residues. Germline-derived CDR1 and CDR2 are KGHSH and LQKENI. DNA of the CDR3: TGTGCCAGCTCACCACCGGACAGGGGCTACGAGCAGTACTTC. It specifies CASSPPDRGYEQYF. The entire variable domain, with the rest obtained from reference TRBV18 and TRBJ2-7, is as follows: NAGVMQNPRHLVRRRGQEARLRCSPMKGHSHVYWYRQLPEEGLKFMVYLQKENIIDESGMPKERFSAEFPKEGPSILRIQQVVRGDSAAYFCASSPPDRGYEQYFGPGTRLTVT.

This clonotype was seen a few times. The rearrangement uses TRBV5-1 and TRBJ2-2; 11 nucleotides agree with TRBD2. The CDR3 is 19 amino acids. Germline lookup yields CDR1 SGHRS and CDR2 YFSETQ. With 0 bases clipped from V and 4 bases from J, the junction kept 11 bases outside the gene matches. CDR3 nucleotide sequence: TGCGCCAGCAGCTTGGCTACTAGCGGGAGCCATCGGGTCACCGGGGAGCTGTTTTTT. Residues: CASSLATSGSHRVTGELFF.

The genes are TRBV5-5 and TRBJ2-6, with 7 bases aligning to TRBD1. Germline CDR1 and CDR2: SGHKS and YYEKEE (reference sequence). The J segment lost 2 bases and the V segment lost 1 base, leaving 6 bases of the junction unmatched. The CDR3 totals 17 residues. The CDR3 DNA reads as TGTGCCAGCAGCTTGTTAGGGGGCCGGACTGGGGCCAACGTCCTGACTTTC. Its protein product is CASSLLGGRTGANVLTF.

This clonotype has a handful of counts. The chain couples TRBV10-3 to TRBJ2-7, with a tentative D call TRBD2 (5 bases). The ends were cut back, 8 bases at V and 3 bases at J, with 14 bases in the middle. The CDR3 sequence is 13 residues long. Per germline, CDR1 ENHRY and CDR2 SYGVKD. The CDR3 is CAIFGGPRYEQYF. CDR3 nucleotide sequence: TGTGCCATCTTCGGCGGGCCCCGCTACGAGCAGTACTTC.

The chain recombines TRBV29-1 with TRBJ2-2; maybe TRBD2 (6 bases). This CDR3 comprises 13 residues. Germline CDR1 is SQVTM and CDR2 is ANQGSEA. Trimming pared 7 bases from V and 6 bases from J, leaving 15 bases between. The CDR3 spells CSGGAGGPGELFF. The CDR3 region has the DNA TGCAGCGGAGGAGCAGGAGGGCCCGGGGAGCTGTTTTTT.

This clonotype was counted at least ten times. The chain links TRBV4-3 to TRBJ1-2, with TRBD1 matching 9 bases. The CDR3 extends over 14 amino acids. The germline V gene encodes CDR1 LGHNA and CDR2 YSLEER. J gave up 4 bases and V 4 bases, and 4 bases lay outside the gene matches. The CDR3 loop is CASSLRTGAYGYTF. The CDR3 DNA is TGCGCCAGCAGCCTCCGGACAGGGGCCTATGGCTACACCTTC.

The CDR3 DNA is TGTGCCAGCAGCTTAACCGCCCGGGCCTGGGACGGTTTCTTC. It specifies CASSLTARAWDGFF. The J gene is TRBJ2-1, the V gene TRBV7-2, with D possibly called TRBD1 or TRBD2 (5 bases each). The length of the CDR3 is 14 residues. The germline V gene encodes CDR1 SGHTA and CDR2 FQGNSA. Trimming took off 2 bases at V and 16 bases at J, with 21 bases between the two ends.

This clonotype was counted between two and nine times. The V gene is TRBV25-1, the J gene TRBJ2-3; possible D gene TRBD1, 5 bases. Germline assignment: CDR1 MGHDK and CDR2 SYGVNS. This CDR3 has 18 amino acids. Trimming took 3 bases from V and 8 from J, leaving 27 bases between them. CDR3 nucleotide sequence: TGTGCCAGCAGTGAGCCCCCTCAGCTAGGCCTTGGCAGGGCTACGCAGTATTTT. Translation: CASSEPPQLGLGRATQYF.

The chain couples TRBV7-3 to TRBJ2-7, with 15 bases matching TRBD2. The germline gives CDR1 SGHTA, CDR2 FQGTGA. V lost 5 bases, J lost 5 bases, and 7 bases stayed unmatched. This CDR3 has 16 amino acids. The CDR3 loop is CASSAGTSGRYNEQYF. CDR3 in DNA: TGTGCCAGCAGCGCAGGGACTAGCGGGAGGTACAACGAGCAGTACTTC.

The rearrangement joins TRBV5-1 to TRBJ2-5; D remains ambiguous. Deletions cut 4 bases from V and 3 bases from J, with 13 bases between. Germline CDR1 is SGHRS and CDR2 is YFSETQ. The CDR3 sequence is 14 residues long. The CDR3 sequence: CASSRSRDEETQYF. CDR3 coding DNA: TGCGCCAGCAGCAGATCTAGAGACGAAGAGACCCAGTACTTC.

The V call is TRBV6-1, the J call TRBJ1-5; 7 bases map to TRBD1. The CDR3 sequence is 14 residues long. From germline, CDR1 is MNHNS and CDR2 SASEGT. Trimming removed 5 bases from V and 5 bases from J; junction bases left unmatched: 6. CDR3 amino acids: CASSRQGLYQPQHF. The CDR3 region has the DNA TGTGCCAGCAGTCGACAGGGCCTTTATCAGCCCCAGCATTTT.